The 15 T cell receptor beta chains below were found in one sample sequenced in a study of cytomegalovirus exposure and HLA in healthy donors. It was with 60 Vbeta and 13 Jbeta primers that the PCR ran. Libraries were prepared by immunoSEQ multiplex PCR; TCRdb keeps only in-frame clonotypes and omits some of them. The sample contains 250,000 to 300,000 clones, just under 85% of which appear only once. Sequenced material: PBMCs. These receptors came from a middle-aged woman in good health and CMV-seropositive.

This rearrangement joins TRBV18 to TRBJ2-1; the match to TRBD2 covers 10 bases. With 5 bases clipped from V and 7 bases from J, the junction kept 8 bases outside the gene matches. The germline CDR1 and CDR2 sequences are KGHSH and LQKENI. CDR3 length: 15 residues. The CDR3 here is CASSTGTSVGNEQFF. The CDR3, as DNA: TGTGCCAGCTCAACGGGGACTAGCGTTGGGAATGAGCAGTTCTTC.

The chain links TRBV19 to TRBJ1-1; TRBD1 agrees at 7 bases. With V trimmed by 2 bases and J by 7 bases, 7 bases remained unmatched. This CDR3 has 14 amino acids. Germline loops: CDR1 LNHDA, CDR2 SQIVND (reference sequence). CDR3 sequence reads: CASSISRGPNEAFF. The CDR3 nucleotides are TGTGCCAGTAGTATAAGTAGGGGGCCTAATGAAGCTTTCTTT.

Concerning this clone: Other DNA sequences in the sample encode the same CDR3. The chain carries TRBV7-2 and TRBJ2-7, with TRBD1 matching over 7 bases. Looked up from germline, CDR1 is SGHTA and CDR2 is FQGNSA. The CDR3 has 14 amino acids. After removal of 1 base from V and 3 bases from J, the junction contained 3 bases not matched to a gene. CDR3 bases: TGTGCCAGCAGCTTAGAGGCAGGGGGCTACGAGCAGTACTTC. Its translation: CASSLEAGGYEQYF.

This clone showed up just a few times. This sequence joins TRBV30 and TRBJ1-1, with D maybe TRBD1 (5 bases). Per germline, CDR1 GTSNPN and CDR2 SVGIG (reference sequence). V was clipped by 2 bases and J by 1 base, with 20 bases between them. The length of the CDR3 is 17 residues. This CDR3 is CAWSPPGSLIPNTEAFF. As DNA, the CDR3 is TGTGCCTGGAGTCCCCCAGGGTCCCTAATTCCGAACACTGAAGCTTTCTTT. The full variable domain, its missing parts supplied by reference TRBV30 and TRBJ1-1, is SQTIHQWPATLVQPVGSPLSLECTVEGTSNPNLYWYRQAAGRGLQLLFYSVGIGQISSEVPQNLSASRPQDRQFILSSKKLLLSDSGFYLCAWSPPGSLIPNTEAFFGQGTRLTVV.

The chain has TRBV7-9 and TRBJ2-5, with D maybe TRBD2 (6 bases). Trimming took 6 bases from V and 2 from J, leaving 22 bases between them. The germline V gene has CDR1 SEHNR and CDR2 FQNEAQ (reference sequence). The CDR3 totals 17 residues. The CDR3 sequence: CASSPRWRGRGQETQYF. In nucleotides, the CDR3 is TGTGCCAGCAGTCCCCGTTGGCGGGGACGGGGTCAAGAGACCCAGTACTTC. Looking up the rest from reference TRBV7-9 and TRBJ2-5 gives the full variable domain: DTGVSQNPRHKITKRGQNVTFRCDPISEHNRLYWYRQTLGQGPEFLTYFQNEAQLEKSRLLSDRFSAERPKGSFSTLEIQRTEQGDSAMYLCASSPRWRGRGQETQYFGPGTRLLVL.

The CDR3 nucleotides are TGTGCCAGCAGTGAAGGGTCCCGAGGCACCTACACCTTC. Its translation is CASSEGSRGTYTF. This chain links TRBV2 with TRBJ1-2; D not resolved. In germline, CDR1 is SNHLY, CDR2 FYNNEI. Trimming pared 1 base from V and 10 bases from J, leaving 13 bases between. CDR3 length equals 13 residues.

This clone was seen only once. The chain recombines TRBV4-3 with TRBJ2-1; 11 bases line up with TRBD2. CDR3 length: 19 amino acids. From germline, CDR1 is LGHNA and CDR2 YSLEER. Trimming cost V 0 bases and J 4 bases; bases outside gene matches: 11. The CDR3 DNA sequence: TGCGCCAGCAGCCAAGATAAGTCTAGCGGGAGGTCATGGTACAATGAGCAGTTCTTC. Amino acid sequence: CASSQDKSSGRSWYNEQFF.

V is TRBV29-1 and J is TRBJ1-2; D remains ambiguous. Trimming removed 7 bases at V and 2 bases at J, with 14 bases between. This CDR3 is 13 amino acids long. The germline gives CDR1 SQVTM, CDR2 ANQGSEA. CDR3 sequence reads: CSATGTSNYGYTF. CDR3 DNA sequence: TGCAGCGCCACGGGTACTTCAAACTATGGCTACACCTTC.

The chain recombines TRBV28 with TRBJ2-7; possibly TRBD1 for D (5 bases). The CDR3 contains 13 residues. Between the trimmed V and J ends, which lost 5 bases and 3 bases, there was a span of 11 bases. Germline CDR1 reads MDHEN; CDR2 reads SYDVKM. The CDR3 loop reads CASSIDSRYEQYF. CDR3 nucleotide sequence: TGTGCCAGCAGTATAGACAGCCGCTACGAGCAGTACTTC.

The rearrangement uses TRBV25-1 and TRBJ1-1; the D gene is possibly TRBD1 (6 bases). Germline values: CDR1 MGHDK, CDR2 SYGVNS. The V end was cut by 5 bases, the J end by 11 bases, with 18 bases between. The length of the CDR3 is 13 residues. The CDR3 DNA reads TGTGCCAGCAGTACTGCGGGGGCACTTGGGGCTTTCTTT. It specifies CASSTAGALGAFF.

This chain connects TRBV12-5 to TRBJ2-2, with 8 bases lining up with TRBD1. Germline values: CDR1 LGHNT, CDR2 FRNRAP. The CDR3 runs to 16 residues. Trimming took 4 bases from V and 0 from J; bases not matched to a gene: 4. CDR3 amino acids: CASGSPGQANTGELFF. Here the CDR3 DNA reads TGTGCTAGTGGTTCCCCGGGACAGGCGAACACCGGGGAGCTGTTTTTT. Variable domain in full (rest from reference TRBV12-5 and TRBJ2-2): DARVTQTPRHKVTEMGQEVTMRCQPILGHNTVFWYRQTMMQGLELLAYFRNRAPLDDSGMPKDRFSAEMPDATLATLKIQPSEPRDSAVYFCASGSPGQANTGELFFGEGSRLTVL.

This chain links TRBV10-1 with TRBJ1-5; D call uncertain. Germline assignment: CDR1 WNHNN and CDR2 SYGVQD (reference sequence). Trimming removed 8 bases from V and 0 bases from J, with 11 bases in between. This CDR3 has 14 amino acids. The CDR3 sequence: CASLTRYSNQPQHF. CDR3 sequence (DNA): TGCGCCAGCTTAACGAGGTATAGCAATCAGCCCCAGCATTTT.

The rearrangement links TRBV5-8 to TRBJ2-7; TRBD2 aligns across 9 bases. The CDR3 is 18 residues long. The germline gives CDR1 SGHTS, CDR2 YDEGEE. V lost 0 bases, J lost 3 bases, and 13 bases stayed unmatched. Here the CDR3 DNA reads TGTGCCAGCAGCTTGGGTCAGTTCAGGACTAGCGCAGACTACGAGCAGTACTTC. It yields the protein CASSLGQFRTSADYEQYF. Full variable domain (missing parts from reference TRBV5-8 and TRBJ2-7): EAGVTQSPTHLIKTRGQQATLRCSPISGHTSVYWYQQALGLGLQFLLWYDEGEERNRGNFPPRFSGRQFPNYSSELNVNALELEDSALYLCASSLGQFRTSADYEQYFGPGTRLTVT.

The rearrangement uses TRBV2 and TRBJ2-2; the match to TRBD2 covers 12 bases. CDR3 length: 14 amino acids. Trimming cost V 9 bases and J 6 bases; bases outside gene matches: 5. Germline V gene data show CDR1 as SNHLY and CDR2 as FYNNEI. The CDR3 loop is CARRLAGVPGELFF. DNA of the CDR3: TGTGCCAGAAGACTAGCGGGAGTCCCCGGGGAGCTGTTTTTT.

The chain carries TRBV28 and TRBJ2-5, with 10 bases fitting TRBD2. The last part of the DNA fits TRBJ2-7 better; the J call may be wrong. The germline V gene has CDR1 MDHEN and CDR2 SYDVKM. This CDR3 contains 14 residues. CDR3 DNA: TGTGCCAGCAGTTTTCGGACTAGCGGCTACGAGCAGTACTTC. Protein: CASSFRTSGYEQYF.